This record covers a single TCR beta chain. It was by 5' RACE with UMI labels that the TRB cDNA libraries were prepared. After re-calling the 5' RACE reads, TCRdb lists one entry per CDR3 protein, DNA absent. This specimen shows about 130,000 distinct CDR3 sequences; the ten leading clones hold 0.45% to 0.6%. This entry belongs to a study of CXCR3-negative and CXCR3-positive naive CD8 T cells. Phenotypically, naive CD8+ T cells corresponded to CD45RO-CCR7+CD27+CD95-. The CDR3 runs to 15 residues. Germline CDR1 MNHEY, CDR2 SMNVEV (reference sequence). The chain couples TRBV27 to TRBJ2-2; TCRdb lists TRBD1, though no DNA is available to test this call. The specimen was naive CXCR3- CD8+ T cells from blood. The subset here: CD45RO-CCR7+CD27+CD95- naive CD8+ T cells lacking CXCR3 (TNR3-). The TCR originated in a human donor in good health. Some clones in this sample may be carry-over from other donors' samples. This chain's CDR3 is CASSPQGSYTGELFF.